Below, 25 T cell receptor beta chains from the same sample are listed, as sequenced in a study of control samples from healthy donors and cancer patients (dated by TCRdb to the early 2020s). Library construction relied on the immunoSEQ multiplex PCR assay. TCRdb stores this immuneACCESS table with in-frame sequences only. Part of the clones is absent; in the studies checked, under half of the shortfall reflects unresolved V genes, and no reason is known for the rest. The sample table records 350,000 to 450,000 clones; 75% to 95% of these occur just once. The ten top clones hold about 6.3% of the sample. Material for sequencing was PBMCs. The source of these receptors is a man aged 35-49 years with head and neck cancer.

V is TRBV6-5 and J is TRBJ2-3; 11 bases match TRBD1. Germline loops: CDR1 MNHEY, CDR2 SVGAGI. The CDR3 is 16 residues long. V dropped 0 bases and J dropped 5; count of bases not matched to a gene: 4. Here the CDR3 reads CASSYSWDRGRDTQYF. Written as DNA, the CDR3 is TGTGCCAGCAGTTACTCATGGGACAGGGGGAGAGATACGCAGTATTTT.

V is TRBV9 and J is TRBJ1-2; TRBD1 agrees at 9 bases. V shed 4 bases, J shed 4 bases, and the junction held 8 bases outside the gene matches. The CDR3 length is 15 residues. In germline, CDR1 is SGDLS, CDR2 YYNGEE. For the CDR3, the DNA is TGTGCCAGCAGCTCCCCTGACAGGGGGATCTATGGCTACACCTTC. This sequence encodes CASSSPDRGIYGYTF. Full variable domain (remainder filled in from reference TRBV9 and TRBJ1-2): DSGVTQTPKHLITATGQRVTLRCSPRSGDLSVYWYQQSLDQGLQFLIQYYNGEERAKGNILERFSAQQFPDLHSELNLSSLELGDSALYFCASSSPDRGIYGYTFGSGTRLTVV.

The chain combines TRBV10-2 with TRBJ2-6, with D maybe TRBD1 (6 bases). Per germline, CDR1 WSHSY and CDR2 SAAADI. Trimming stripped 4 bases from V and 1 base from J, with 17 bases between. The CDR3 consists of 18 residues. The DNA for the CDR3 is TGCGCCAGCAGTGTAGTGACAGGAACAATGTCTGGGGCCAACGTCCTGACTTTC. Protein: CASSVVTGTMSGANVLTF.

The chain combines TRBV6-5 with TRBJ2-1, with 11 bases aligning to TRBD2. Per the germline V gene, CDR1 is MNHEY and CDR2 is SVGAGI. J gave up 14 bases and V 6 bases, and 6 bases lay outside the gene matches. CDR3 length: 12 amino acids. The DNA for the CDR3 is TGTGCCAGCAGGGCCCTTAGCGGGAGGGAGTTCTTC. Amino acids: CASRALSGREFF.

J is TRBJ2-5 and V is TRBV6-5; D may correspond to TRBD1 or TRBD2 (5 bases each). Germline loops: CDR1 MNHEY, CDR2 SVGAGI. V was pared by 5 bases and J by 7 bases, with 17 bases between. The CDR3 runs to 14 residues. Here the CDR3 DNA reads TGTGCCAGCAGTCGCCCGGATGGGGCGGGGACCCAGTACTTC. This gives the protein CASSRPDGAGTQYF.

The count of this clone is one. The chain joins TRBV4-3 to TRBJ2-7; 14 bases line up with TRBD2. There are 15 residues in the CDR3. Germline CDR1 and CDR2: LGHNA and YSLEER. V trimming: 4 bases; J trimming: 5 bases; junction bases outside the gene matches: 4. CDR3 amino acids: CASSLWGLAGDEQYF. DNA of the CDR3: TGCGCCAGCAGCCTCTGGGGACTAGCGGGGGACGAGCAGTACTTC.

The chain joins TRBV9 to TRBJ2-2; 9 bases line up with TRBD1. Unmatched junction bases numbered 7, after V lost 0 bases and J lost 7 bases. Germline loops: CDR1 SGDLS, CDR2 YYNGEE. This CDR3 has 16 amino acids. Written as DNA, the CDR3 is TGTGCCAGCAGCGTAGGACAGGGGGAGTCAGGCGGGGAGCTGTTTTTT. It translates to CASSVGQGESGGELFF.

To note about this clone: The junction does not match germline at one end; this may be a read error. The genes are TRBV12-5 and TRBJ1-2; no clear D gene. Germline V gives CDR1 LGHNT, CDR2 FRNRAP. The CDR3 is 13 amino acids. The DNA for the CDR3 is TGTGCTAGTGGCTTGGCGAACCTCTATGGCTACACCTTC. This sequence encodes CASGLANLYGYTF.

V and J are TRBV19 and TRBJ2-7; D possibly uses TRBD1 or TRBD2 (6 bases each). This CDR3 is built from 14 residues. From germline, CDR1 is LNHDA and CDR2 SQIVND (reference sequence). Trimming removed 2 bases from V and 0 bases from J, with 8 bases in between. The CDR3 region has the DNA TGTGCCAGTAGTATAAGGGGGGACTCCTACGAGCAGTACTTC. Its protein is CASSIRGDSYEQYF.

The chain employs TRBV3-1 (or the pseudogene TRBV3-2) and TRBJ1-2; the D gene is possibly TRBD1 (5 bases). This CDR3 is built from 13 residues. Germline values: CDR1 LGHDT, CDR2 YNNKEL (reference sequence). The germline V and J ends were trimmed by 1 base and 3 bases, with 6 bases remaining between them. In DNA form, the CDR3 reads TGTGCCAGCAGCCAAGGGGGGTACTATGGCTACACCTTC. Translated: CASSQGGYYGYTF.

The chain carries TRBV18 and TRBJ2-7; D is unresolved. The CDR3 totals 14 residues. V lost 3 bases and J 3 bases, leaving 12 bases between the germline ends. Germline CDR1 and CDR2: KGHSH and LQKENI. The CDR3 DNA is TGTGCCAGCTCACCTTCGAGGAGCTACTACGAGCAGTACTTC. Its translation: CASSPSRSYYEQYF.

This chain links TRBV27 with TRBJ1-5, with D perhaps matching TRBD1 (6 bases). Trimming took off 10 bases at V and 2 bases at J, with 15 bases between the two ends. The CDR3 extends over 14 amino acids. The germline CDR1 and CDR2 sequences are MNHEY and SMNVEV (reference sequence). The CDR3: CATRRGLGNQPQHF. Written as DNA, the CDR3 is TGTGCCACCCGTCGGGGGCTTGGCAATCAGCCCCAGCATTTT.

The V call is TRBV29-1, the J call TRBJ2-1; D gene uncertain. Germline V gene lookup returns CDR1 SQVTM and CDR2 ANQGSEA. The CDR3 covers 12 residues. Trimming pared 4 bases from V and 8 bases from J, leaving 12 bases between. The CDR3 reads CSVADLEHEQFF. The CDR3, as DNA: TGCAGCGTTGCCGACCTCGAACATGAGCAGTTCTTC.

This chain joins TRBV6-5 and TRBJ2-2, with D hard to call. V lost 0 bases, J lost 4 bases, and 3 bases lay in between. The germline gives CDR1 MNHEY, CDR2 SVGAGI. This CDR3 comprises 13 residues. CDR3 amino acids: CASSYSGTGELFF. Here the CDR3 DNA reads TGTGCCAGCAGTTACTCAGGCACCGGGGAGCTGTTTTTT.

This rearrangement joins TRBV16 to TRBJ1-4; D is unclear. The V gene lost 4 bases and the J gene lost 5 bases, with 11 bases spanning the gap. This CDR3 is built from 14 residues. The V gene's germline CDR1 is KGHSY and CDR2 FQNENV. DNA for the CDR3: TGTGCCAGCAGCCCCCAGCCGGGAAATGAAAAACTGTTTTTT. Translation gives CASSPQPGNEKLFF.

The chain is built from TRBV14 and TRBJ1-2; 10 bases agree with TRBD1. The V and J ends lost 3 bases and 6 bases, in that order; junction bases with no gene match: 7. The CDR3 extends over 15 amino acids. Germline lookup yields CDR1 SGHDN and CDR2 FVKESK. The CDR3 here is CASSHGQGGSDGYTF. DNA for the CDR3: TGTGCCAGCAGCCACGGACAGGGGGGGAGCGATGGCTACACCTTC.

V and J are TRBV7-9 and TRBJ1-4; D unclear. V was clipped by 5 bases and J by 3 bases, with 13 bases between them. This CDR3 is 15 amino acids long. Germline CDR1 SEHNR, CDR2 FQNEAQ (reference sequence). The CDR3: CASSPTRVANEKLFF. CDR3 sequence (DNA): TGTGCCAGCAGCCCGACAAGGGTTGCTAATGAAAAACTGTTTTTT.

This sequence joins TRBV30 and TRBJ1-4; possibly TRBD1 for D (6 bases). Trimming stripped 3 bases from V and 7 bases from J, with 15 bases between. Germline V lookup: CDR1 GTSNPN, CDR2 SVGIG (reference sequence). The CDR3 consists of 14 residues. The DNA for the CDR3 is TGTGCCTGGAGGGGAGACAGAGGGGGTGAAAAACTGTTTTTT. It encodes CAWRGDRGGEKLFF.

The chain recombines TRBV6-5 with TRBJ1-5; TRBD1 agrees at 7 bases. CDR1 MNHEY and CDR2 SVGAGI come from the germline V gene. There are 14 residues in the CDR3. V was clipped by 10 bases and J by 11 bases; unmatched bases: 17. The CDR3 sequence: CATRLDRSLQSQHF. In DNA form, the CDR3 reads TGTGCCACCCGATTGGACAGGTCTTTGCAGTCCCAGCATTTT.

V usage is TRBV4-1 and J usage is TRBJ1-5; tentatively, D is TRBD1 (6 bases). The CDR3 length is 17 residues. Trimming cost V 2 bases and J 2 bases, with 16 bases left between them. From germline, CDR1 is MGHRA and CDR2 YSYEKL. DNA for the CDR3: TGCGCCAGCAGCCAAATGATAAACAGGGCGGGCAATCAGCCCCAGCATTTT. Its protein product is CASSQMINRAGNQPQHF.

In the case of this clone: One junction end disagrees with the germline gene, perhaps due to a read error. Other DNA sequences in this sample translate to the same CDR3. The V call is TRBV6-5, the J call TRBJ1-2; 8 bases are shared with TRBD1. The germline V gene has CDR1 MNHEY and CDR2 SVGAGI. The CDR3 sequence is 13 residues long. CDR3: CASRTDREDGYTF. The DNA of the CDR3 is TGTGCCAGCAGGACGGACAGGGAAGATGGTTACACCTTC.

This clone came up once. The chain uses TRBV5-6 and TRBJ1-2; 8 bases fit TRBD1. The CDR3 extends over 14 amino acids. Germline CDR1 is SGHDT and CDR2 is YYEEEE. V lost 2 bases to trimming and J lost 7 bases; unmatched junction nucleotides: 7. This CDR3 is CASSFNRQGLGYTF. In DNA, the CDR3 is TGTGCCAGCAGCTTTAATCGACAGGGGCTTGGCTACACCTTC.

The rearrangement uses TRBV15 and TRBJ2-3, with D perhaps assigned TRBD1 or TRBD2 (6 bases each). The CDR3 extends over 12 amino acids. Germline V lookup: CDR1 LNHNV, CDR2 YYDKDF (reference sequence). Deletions cut 8 bases from V and 6 bases from J, with 12 bases between. CDR3 nucleotide sequence: TGTGCCACCGCCCGGGGGCGGGATACGCAGTATTTT. It is translated as CATARGRDTQYF.

The chain uses TRBV10-1 and TRBJ2-1; D ambiguous. This CDR3 has 15 amino acids. The germline V gene has CDR1 WNHNN and CDR2 SYGVQD (reference sequence). V gave up 6 bases and J gave up 0 bases, with 12 bases separating them. CDR3 DNA sequence: TGCGCCAGCAGCCCTACAGCATTCTCCTACAATGAGCAGTTCTTC. Its protein is CASSPTAFSYNEQFF.

The J gene is TRBJ2-3, the V gene TRBV7-3, with D possibly being TRBD1 or TRBD2 (6 bases each). Trimming cost V 5 bases and J 1 base, with 13 bases left between them. CDR3 size: 15 residues. Germline V gene sequence: CDR1 SGHTA, CDR2 FQGTGA. The CDR3 sequence: CASSQRRGGTDTQYF. The CDR3 DNA is TGTGCCAGCAGCCAAAGGAGGGGGGGCACAGATACGCAGTATTTT.